This T cell receptor beta chain was sequenced in a study of T cell responses to AZD1222 COVID-19 vaccine. This CDR3 comprises 17 residues. V gave up 5 bases and J gave up 3 bases, with 19 bases separating them. In germline, CDR1 is SGHVS, CDR2 FNYEAQ. Profiled with immunoSEQ multiplex PCR; TCRdb holds only in-frame clones, not every one. The table has under 95,000 clones, 80% to 90% seen once. The TCR originated in an adult who received the AZD1222 COVID-19 vaccine. This sequence joins TRBV7-6 and TRBJ2-2, with a weak D call TRBD2 (6 bases). The specimen comprised peripheral blood, sampled 28 days after the second AZD1222 dose. Here the CDR3 reads CASSPTLLRGDTGELFF. For the CDR3, the DNA is TGTGCCAGCAGCCCGACATTGCTACGCGGGGACACCGGGGAGCTGTTTTTT.